This entry lists 28 T cell receptor beta chains sequenced from one sample in a study of OX40 agonist ivuxolimab in advanced cancers. Profiled with immunoSEQ multiplex PCR; TCRdb holds only in-frame clones, not every one. The sample lists 68,000 or so clones, more than 80% occurring once. The sample consisted of CD4+ or CD8+ T cells sorted from blood, taken in a trial of the OX40 agonist ivuxolimab. The receptors were gathered from an adult with an advanced solid tumor such as melanoma, head and neck, liver or kidney cancer.

Note on this clone: One junction end does not reproduce the germline sequence, and a read error may be involved. This chain joins TRBV7-7 and TRBJ2-7; 7 bases agree with TRBD1. From germline, CDR1 is SSHAT and CDR2 FNYEAQ (reference sequence). The CDR3 has 14 residues. The CDR3 DNA sequence: TGTGCTAGCAGCTCCGACAGGGACTCCTACGAGCAGTACTTC. Translated: CASSSDRDSYEQYF.

The chain has TRBV2 and TRBJ1-6; possibly TRBD1 for D (6 bases). Germline assignment: CDR1 SNHLY and CDR2 FYNNEI. V lost 1 base, J lost 7 bases, and 20 bases lay in between. The length of the CDR3 is 18 residues. CDR3 region: CASSEDLGRTVDNSPLHF. The CDR3 nucleotides read TGTGCCAGCAGTGAAGATCTTGGAAGGACAGTAGACAATTCACCCCTCCACTTT.

In its sample, this clone was seen once. This sequence joins TRBV10-3 and TRBJ1-2, with a weak D call TRBD1 (6 bases). The CDR3 contains 13 residues. The V gene's germline CDR1 is ENHRY and CDR2 SYGVKD. The V end lost 6 bases, the J end lost 2 bases, and 10 bases lay between the germline ends. The CDR3 DNA reads as TGTGCCATCAGACGGGACATCAACTATGGCTACACCTTC. Its translation: CAIRRDINYGYTF.

The chain uses TRBV6-6 and TRBJ1-5; perhaps TRBD1 as D (5 bases). The germline V gene has CDR1 MNHNY and CDR2 SVGAGI (reference sequence). Trimming removed 5 bases at V and 0 bases at J, with 14 bases between. The CDR3 covers 16 residues. The CDR3 region is CASSPATANSNQPQHF. CDR3 sequence (DNA): TGTGCCAGCAGTCCCGCGACAGCAAATAGCAATCAGCCCCAGCATTTT.

The chain is built from TRBV7-2 and TRBJ2-2; 12 bases match TRBD2. The V segment lost 1 base and the J segment 0 bases; nucleotides outside the gene matches: 3. Germline-derived CDR1 and CDR2 are SGHTA and FQGNSA. This CDR3 is 18 amino acids long. The CDR3 is CASSLGLAGAANTGELFF. CDR3 nucleotide sequence: TGTGCCAGCAGCTTAGGACTAGCGGGGGCCGCGAACACCGGGGAGCTGTTTTTT. Full variable domain (remainder filled in from reference TRBV7-2 and TRBJ2-2): GAGVSQSPSNKVTEKGKDVELRCDPISGHTALYWYRQSLGQGLEFLIYFQGNSAPDKSGLPSDRFSAERTGGSVSTLTIQRTQQEDSAVYLCASSLGLAGAANTGELFFGEGSRLTVL.

CDR3 sequence reads: CASSVEGDRPSGNTIYF. CDR3 in DNA: TGTGCCAGCAGCGTAGAGGGGGACAGACCGTCTGGAAACACCATATATTTT. The genes are TRBV9 and TRBJ1-3, with 7 bases matching TRBD1. The CDR3 runs 17 residues. CDR1 is SGDLS and CDR2 is YYNGEE in the germline V gene. The V gene end was trimmed by 0 bases and the J gene end by 1 base; junction bases not matched to a gene: 7. Variable domain in full (rest from reference TRBV9 and TRBJ1-3): DSGVTQTPKHLITATGQRVTLRCSPRSGDLSVYWYQQSLDQGLQFLIQYYNGEERAKGNILERFSAQQFPDLHSELNLSSLELGDSALYFCASSVEGDRPSGNTIYFGEGSWLTVV.

This chain uses TRBV7-6 with TRBJ2-7; D may be TRBD1 (6 bases). The CDR3 covers 14 residues. V was trimmed by 1 base and J by 3 bases, leaving 10 bases between them. The germline CDR1 and CDR2 sequences are SGHVS and FNYEAQ. The CDR3 nucleotides read TGTGCCAGCAGCTTAGGGCCAGGGGACTACGAGCAGTACTTC. Translated, it gives CASSLGPGDYEQYF.

This clone appeared once. This chain connects TRBV18 to TRBJ1-1; tentatively, D is TRBD1 (6 bases). Trimming stripped 6 bases from V and 10 bases from J, with 18 bases between. This CDR3 spans 13 amino acids. Germline loops: CDR1 KGHSH, CDR2 LQKENI. The DNA for the CDR3 is TGTGCCAGCTCTGAGAGTCGGGGGGCCACAGCTTTCTTT. It encodes CASSESRGATAFF.

The rearrangement joins TRBV19 to TRBJ1-1; D ambiguous. Per the germline V gene, CDR1 is LNHDA and CDR2 is SQIVND (reference sequence). CDR3 size: 11 residues. Trimming left V 1 base short and J 5 bases short, with 2 bases between. The CDR3: CASSIGTEAFF. CDR3 nucleotide sequence: TGTGCCAGTAGTATAGGGACTGAAGCTTTCTTT. The whole variable domain, filled in from reference TRBV19 and TRBJ1-1, reads DGGITQSPKYLFRKEGQNVTLSCEQNLNHDAMYWYRQDPGQGLRLIYYSQIVNDFQKGDIAEGYSVSREKKESFPLTVTSAQKNPTAFYLCASSIGTEAFFGQGTRLTVV.

V is TRBV25-1 and J is TRBJ1-2; maybe TRBD1 (6 bases). This CDR3 region has 15 residues. In germline, CDR1 is MGHDK, CDR2 SYGVNS. Trimming took 2 bases from V and 8 from J, leaving 18 bases between them. Here the CDR3 DNA reads TGTGCCAGCAGTGAAAACTCCAGGGCCACAGGGGGCTACACCTTC. It translates to CASSENSRATGGYTF.

In this sample, this clone is medium-sized (0.01 to 0.1%). This chain joins TRBV14 and TRBJ2-7; D remains ambiguous. The germline V gene encodes CDR1 SGHDN and CDR2 FVKESK. V lost 4 bases, J lost 9 bases, and 16 bases lay in between. This CDR3 comprises 13 residues. The CDR3 nucleotides are TGTGCCAGCAGCCCACTCGGCGTCAGACCGCAGTACTTC. This gives the protein CASSPLGVRPQYF.

In its sample, this clone is medium-sized. V and J are TRBV5-6 and TRBJ1-6, with D possibly matching TRBD1 (5 bases). The CDR3 runs 14 residues. Germline V gene data show CDR1 as SGHDT and CDR2 as YYEEEE. Trimming took off 6 bases at V and 10 bases at J, with 17 bases between the two ends. The CDR3 is CASTSGTDESPLHF. In DNA, the CDR3 is TGTGCCAGCACCTCCGGGACGGACGAATCACCCCTCCACTTT.

The chain is built from TRBV9 and TRBJ1-1; no definite D call. CDR3 size: 14 residues. The germline V gene encodes CDR1 SGDLS and CDR2 YYNGEE. With 0 bases removed from V and 11 bases from J, the gap between germline ends came to 17 bases. CDR3 sequence (DNA): TGTGCCAGCAGCGTAGGGGCTGAGTCTCGCGGGGCTTTCTTT. Translating it yields CASSVGAESRGAFF.

The chain employs TRBV7-9 and TRBJ1-1, with D uncertain. Per the germline V gene, CDR1 is SEHNR and CDR2 is FQNEAQ (reference sequence). The V and J ends lost 5 bases and 7 bases respectively, with 14 bases between them. This CDR3 region has 13 residues. Written as DNA, the CDR3 is TGTGCCAGCAGCCTTGAGAGGGTTAATGAAGCTTTCTTT. Translating gives CASSLERVNEAFF.

This clone appeared a single time. The chain links TRBV7-2 to TRBJ2-5; D is possibly TRBD1 (5 bases). The CDR3 sequence is 14 residues long. The V gene's germline CDR1 is SGHTA and CDR2 FQGNSA. V gave up 7 bases and J gave up 6 bases, with 18 bases separating them. The CDR3 DNA reads TGTGCCAGCACCCTATCCAGGGTTGGGAAGACCCAGTACTTC. This codes for CASTLSRVGKTQYF.

In regard to this clone: The same CDR3 can be traced to other DNA sequences in this sample. The chain joins TRBV10-2 to TRBJ1-5, with 9 positions matching TRBD1. The length of the CDR3 is 14 residues. J lost 2 bases, V lost 8 bases, and 4 bases had no gene match. CDR1 and CDR2 (germline): WSHSY, SAAADI. This CDR3 reads CASGRDRGNQPQHF. CDR3 bases: TGCGCCAGCGGGCGGGACAGGGGCAATCAGCCCCAGCATTTT.

The chain combines TRBV4-2 with TRBJ2-7, with 7 nucleotides matching TRBD1. J lost 2 bases, V lost 1 base, and 2 bases had no gene match. This CDR3 is built from 14 residues. Germline V gene sequence: CDR1 LGHNA, CDR2 YNFKEQ. DNA of the CDR3: TGTGCCAGCAGCCAAGCGACAGGGACCTACGAGCAGTACTTC. It is translated as CASSQATGTYEQYF.

DNA for the CDR3: TGCAGTGCTTACCAACCCTCTGGCTACACCTTC. As protein: CSAYQPSGYTF. The chain links TRBV20-1 to TRBJ1-2; D unclear. CDR1 is DFQATT and CDR2 is SNEGSKA in the germline V gene (reference sequence). Trimming left V 5 bases short and J 7 bases short, with 11 bases between. The CDR3 runs to 11 residues.

The V gene is TRBV7-8, the J gene TRBJ1-1; D ambiguous. There are 14 residues in the CDR3. V was trimmed by 5 bases and J by 4 bases, leaving 14 bases between them. CDR1 and CDR2 from the germline V gene are SGHVS and FQNEAQ. CDR3 bases: TGTGCCAGCAGCCCCCCCACCCTGGGCACTGAAGCTTTCTTT. This codes for CASSPPTLGTEAFF.

The chain uses TRBV6-5 and TRBJ1-5; 9 nucleotides line up with TRBD1. Looked up from germline, CDR1 is MNHEY and CDR2 is SVGAGI. V gave up 4 bases and J gave up 5 bases; unmatched junction bases: 3. The CDR3 contains 14 residues. This CDR3 is CASSSTGGHQPQHF. CDR3 nucleotide sequence: TGTGCCAGCAGTTCTACAGGGGGCCATCAGCCCCAGCATTTT.

The chain has TRBV5-1 and TRBJ1-4, with D unclear. The CDR3 runs to 15 residues. Trimming stripped 0 bases from V and 7 bases from J, with 13 bases between. Germline V gene data show CDR1 as SGHRS and CDR2 as YFSETQ. The CDR3 is CASSLGAREGEKLFF. CDR3 sequence (DNA): TGCGCCAGCAGCTTGGGGGCCCGCGAAGGTGAAAAACTGTTTTTT.

The CDR3 bases are TGTGCCAGCAGTTTATCGGCGGGGGTCCTCGAGCAGTACTTC. It is translated as CASSLSAGVLEQYF. J is TRBJ2-7 and V is TRBV27, with TRBD2 matching 7 bases. Germline loops: CDR1 MNHEY, CDR2 SMNVEV (reference sequence). The ends lost 0 bases at V and 6 bases at J; junction bases unmatched: 5. The CDR3 runs to 14 residues.

CDR3 in amino acids: CASSNLLAHLKGTQYF. CDR3 coding DNA: TGCGCCAGCAGCAACCTGTTGGCTCATCTCAAGGGGACCCAGTACTTC. The J gene is TRBJ2-5, the V gene TRBV5-1; D gene unclear. Trimming stripped 4 bases from V and 7 bases from J, with 23 bases between. Per the germline V gene, CDR1 is SGHRS and CDR2 is YFSETQ. The CDR3 is 16 residues long. The whole variable domain, remainder taken from reference TRBV5-1 and TRBJ2-5, is KAGVTQTPRYLIKTRGQQVTLSCSPISGHRSVSWYQQTPGQGLQFLFEYFSETQRNKGNFPGRFSGRQFSNSRSEMNVSTLELGDSALYLCASSNLLAHLKGTQYFGPGTRLLVL.

The rearrangement links TRBV19 to TRBJ1-5, with TRBD1 matching 7 bases. Trimming removed 8 bases from V and 4 bases from J; junction bases left unmatched: 5. CDR3 length equals 13 residues. CDR1 is LNHDA, CDR2 SQIVND, per germline (reference sequence). The CDR3 DNA reads as TGTGCCAGTTCGGGACAGAGTAATCAGCCCCAGCATTTT. This codes for CASSGQSNQPQHF.

The chain joins TRBV7-2 to TRBJ2-5; D perhaps matches TRBD2 (6 bases). V was clipped by 8 bases and J by 2 bases, with 15 bases between them. CDR1 is SGHTA, CDR2 FQGNSA, per germline. This CDR3 has 14 amino acids. CDR3 bases: TGTGCCAGCCGGGGGAGACAGCTTCAAGAGACCCAGTACTTC. As protein: CASRGRQLQETQYF.

The genes are TRBV11-2 and TRBJ2-4, with 7 bases that match TRBD2. Germline CDR1 reads SGHAT; CDR2 reads FQNNGV. The CDR3 has 14 amino acids. V shed 5 bases, J shed 9 bases, and the junction held 10 bases outside the gene matches. Written as DNA, the CDR3 is TGTGCCAGCAGCGACCCGGGAGGCCGAGGCATTCAGTACTTC. It codes for CASSDPGGRGIQYF.

This chain joins TRBV11-2 and TRBJ1-5; D gene unclear. Trimming removed 1 base from V and 7 bases from J, with 11 bases in between. CDR1 is SGHAT, CDR2 FQNNGV, per germline. The CDR3 spans 14 residues. CDR3 DNA: TGTGCCAGCAGCTTAGGTGTCAGTGGGCAGCCCCAGCATTTT. Protein product: CASSLGVSGQPQHF.

This clone was detected only once. The genes are TRBV5-1 and TRBJ1-2, with unresolved D. V was pared by 4 bases and J by 4 bases, with 17 bases between. The V gene's germline CDR1 is SGHRS and CDR2 YFSETQ. This CDR3 is 15 amino acids long. The CDR3, as DNA: TGCGCCAGCAGCCCCACCGTGTCCTCAGCCTATGGCTACACCTTC. This codes for CASSPTVSSAYGYTF.